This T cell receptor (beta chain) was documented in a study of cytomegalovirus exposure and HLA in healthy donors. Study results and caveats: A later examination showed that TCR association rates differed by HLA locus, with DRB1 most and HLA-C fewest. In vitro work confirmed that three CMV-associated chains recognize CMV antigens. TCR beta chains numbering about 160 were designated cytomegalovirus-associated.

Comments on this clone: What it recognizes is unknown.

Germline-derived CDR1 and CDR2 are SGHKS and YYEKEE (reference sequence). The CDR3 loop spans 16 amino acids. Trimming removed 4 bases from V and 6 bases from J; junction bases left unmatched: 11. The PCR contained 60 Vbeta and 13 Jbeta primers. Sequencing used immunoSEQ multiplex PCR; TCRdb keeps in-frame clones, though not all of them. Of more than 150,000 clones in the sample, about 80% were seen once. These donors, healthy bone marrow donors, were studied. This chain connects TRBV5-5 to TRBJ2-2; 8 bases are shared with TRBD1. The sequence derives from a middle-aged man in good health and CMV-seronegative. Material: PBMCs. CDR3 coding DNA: TGTGCCAGCAGCCCCATCCCAGGGGGCGTCGCCGGGGAGCTGTTTTTT. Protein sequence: CASSPIPGGVAGELFF.